This record looks at one TCR beta chain sequence and its context. This clone's antigen is unknown. No much larger clonotype is one base removed from it; base qualities were not supplied. Per the publication, the time point label means: 12 to 13 months on ibrutinib. Around 2 micrograms of genomic DNA were extracted from cryopreserved PBMCs for TCR beta library preparation. Longitudinal blood samples from CLL patients on ibrutinib monotherapy underwent high-throughput TCR beta sequencing. The patients took part in an open-label, single-center phase 2 trial of ibrutinib monotherapy. A MiSeq instrument was used for deep resolution sequencing, which targeted depths ranging from 1 in 1 million up to 1 in 200,000 T cells, with coverage averaging 10x for each clonotype. The immunoSEQ hsTCRB Kit was used to generate the TCR beta libraries. Concerning the study's data processing: ImmunoSEQ Data Assistant and ImmunoSEQ Analyzer were used for data analysis, and V, D and J genes were assigned according to IMGT definitions. Clonality, with values ranging from 0 to 1, was calculated as one minus the normalized Shannon entropy of productive rearrangement frequencies. Only overrepresented clonotypes making up at least 0.05% of the repertoire of each patient were included in the public clonotype analysis. Thirteen age-matched healthy donor repertoires from immuneACCESS were used as controls for clonality. TCRdb mirrors the immuneACCESS table, restricted to in-frame sequences. Some clones are absent from its copies; in checked studies, under half trace to an unresolved V gene, and the reason for the others is unknown. V, J and clone size derive from that table, while D and trimming were established from the DNA sequence. The sample contains fewer than 90,000 clones, 68% of them found a single time. The top ten clones comprise 5.7% of the sample.

Counted from cysteine to phenylalanine, this CDR3 has 16 amino acids. Left in the record is the CDR3 DNA by itself, 48 bases read in frame from the first base. Trimming accounts for 7 bases at V and 0 bases at J, while the number of junction bases matched to no gene is 6. Taken from the germline V gene (reference sequence), the CDR1 and CDR2 loops are LNHDA and SQIVND. This entry belongs to a study of cytotoxic CD8 clonotypes in ibrutinib-treated CLL (dated by TCRdb to the early 2020s). Background for the entire study: The cohort had about a dozen relapsed/refractory and around 16 treatment-naive patients; approximately 18 were IGHV unmutated. Partial responses were observed in about 24 patients and complete responses in 2; after a median follow-up of 68 months, remission was maintained in some 14 patients and progression was observed in roughly 12. Response samples were obtained after a median of approximately eleven months of treatment, with a range of roughly 6 to 40 months. An average of around 260,000 productive templates and some 99,000 productive rearrangements was obtained per sample. Longitudinal samples were available for about 30% of the roughly 90 trial participants. Cryopreserved peripheral blood mononuclear cells were obtained before treatment, at response, and at either sustained remission or disease progression. Every remission and progressive disease sample was obtained while ibrutinib was still being received by the patients. Study-wide findings and limitations: Clonality rose at ibrutinib response, remained stable during sustained remission, and dropped back toward baseline at progression. Public clonotypes were found to be uncommon and were observed to contract or remain stable during treatment; the increase in clonality was shown to reflect expansion of private clonotypes at ibrutinib response. Sampling times were not matched between patients in sustained remission and patients whose disease was progressing, and lymph node repertoires were not examined. At baseline, clonality was higher than in age-matched healthy donors and showed a strong correlation with circulating CD8+ T-cell counts.

Recombination joined TRBV19 with TRBJ2-4, with 10 bases matching TRBD1. The material sequenced was PBMCs, taken after 12 months of ibrutinib treatment. This clonotype was sampled from a human donor with chronic lymphocytic leukemia. Here is the DNA: TGTGCCAGTACGGTCGGGACAGGGGTAGCCAAAAACATTCAGTACTTC. Translated, it gives CASTVGTGVAKNIQYF.